The rows below give T cell receptor beta chains drawn from one sample of a study of glioma-infiltrating T cells after dendritic cell vaccination. The repertoire was sequenced with immunoSEQ multiplex PCR; TCRdb's copy has only in-frame clones and lacks some. Here the sample spans more than 55,000 clones, more than 70% being singletons. Sequenced material: blood, taken after dendritic cell vaccination. These receptors were collected from a human donor with glioblastoma. Both conserved end residues are part of each CDR3. A D gene is named only where the DNA matches it firmly. Clone size is stated in some rows and not others, as once, few, many or a class when expanded.

>TRBV7-6|.|.|TRBJ1-3
CASSKGGPGNTIYF
TGTGCCAGCAGCAAAGGAGGTCCTGGAAACACCATATATTTT
>TRBV6-6|.|.|TRBJ1-2
CASNPDSPHGYTF
TGTGCCAGCAACCCGGACAGCCCACATGGCTACACCTTC
>TRBV6-5|.|few|TRBJ2-7
CASSPAGQVYEQYF
TGTGCCAGCAGTCCAGCGGGACAGGTCTACGAGCAGTACTTC
>TRBV7-9|.|.|TRBJ2-1
CASSPPTPEQFF
TGTGCCAGCAGCCCACCTACCCCTGAGCAGTTCTTC
>TRBV11-1|TRBD2|.|TRBJ2-1
CASSPRAGGSYNEQFF
TGTGCCAGCAGCCCAAGGGCGGGGGGCTCCTACAATGAGCAGTTCTTC
>TRBV13|.|once|TRBJ2-3
CASSLEGGGSTQYF
TGTGCCAGCAGCTTAGAAGGGGGGGGGAGCACGCAGTATTTT
>TRBV30|TRBD2|.|TRBJ2-1
CAWSVLAGGNNEQFF
TGTGCCTGGAGTGTACTAGCGGGGGGGAACAATGAGCAGTTCTTC
>TRBV5-4|TRBD2|.|TRBJ2-7
CASSQAAGGEQYF
TGTGCCAGCAGCCAGGCGGCGGGAGGGGAGCAGTACTTC
>TRBV7-2|TRBD1|.|TRBJ2-1
CASSSAGTGSYNEQFF
TGTGCCAGCAGCTCGGCCGGGACAGGATCTTACAATGAGCAGTTCTTC
>TRBV4-2|.|few|TRBJ1-2
CASSQDLGGDNYGYTF
TGTGCCAGCAGCCAAGATCTGGGGGGGGATAACTATGGCTACACCTTC
>TRBV13|.|.|TRBJ2-1
CASSLSDTYGEQFF
TGTGCCAGCAGCTTATCCGACACTTATGGTGAGCAGTTCTTC
>TRBV7-3|TRBD1|.|TRBJ2-5
CASSPTTGGRETQYF
TGTGCCAGCAGCCCAACCACAGGGGGACGGGAGACCCAGTACTTC
>TRBV5-5|.|.|TRBJ1-5
CASSQFSNQPQHF
TGTGCCAGCAGCCAATTTAGCAATCAGCCCCAGCATTTT
>TRBV25-1|TRBD1|.|TRBJ1-4
CASSAYDRGKEKLFF
TGTGCCAGCAGTGCCTATGACAGGGGGAAAGAAAAACTGTTTTTT
>TRBV29-1|.|few|TRBJ2-2
CSVVTLGGELFF
TGCAGCGTTGTGACCCTAGGCGGGGAGCTGTTTTTT
>TRBV6-1|.|.|TRBJ1-1
CASTWPNTEAFF
TGTGCCAGCACATGGCCAAACACTGAAGCTTTCTTT
>TRBV5-4|.|.|TRBJ2-7
CASSSEDYEQYF
TGTGCCAGCAGCTCAGAGGACTACGAGCAGTACTTC
>TRBV6-1|TRBD2|once|TRBJ2-1
CASRGGLAGSNEQFF
TGTGCCAGCAGGGGGGGACTAGCGGGGTCCAATGAGCAGTTCTTC
>TRBV30|.|once|TRBJ2-7
CAWSVLQGYEQYF
TGTGCCTGGAGTGTCTTACAGGGCTACGAGCAGTACTTC
>TRBV5-4|TRBD2|.|TRBJ2-3
CASSTPPGGPPDTQYF
TGTGCCAGCAGCACCCCCCCGGGGGGGCCCCCAGATACGCAGTATTTT
>TRBV30|TRBD2|.|TRBJ2-1
CAWRGTIVRAYNEQFF
TGTGCCTGGAGAGGGACTATCGTACGGGCTTACAATGAGCAGTTCTTC
>TRBV6-5|.|.|TRBJ2-7
CASSFRSFF
TGTGCCAGCAGTTTCCGGTCCTTCTTC
>TRBV9|.|.|TRBJ1-2
CASSVEGVANYGYTF
TGTGCCAGCAGCGTAGAGGGGGTCGCTAACTATGGCTACACCTTC
>TRBV10-1|TRBD1|.|TRBJ1-1
CASSPNPTGVNTEAFF
TGCGCCAGCAGTCCAAACCCGACAGGGGTGAACACTGAAGCTTTCTTT
>TRBV11-1|TRBD1|once|TRBJ1-4
CASSLVATGAEKLFF
TGTGCCAGCAGCTTAGTGGCGACAGGGGCTGAAAAACTGTTTTTT
>TRBV28|.|.|TRBJ1-1
CASTRGHTEAFF
TGTGCCAGCACAAGGGGCCACACTGAAGCTTTCTTT
>TRBV2|.|.|TRBJ1-5
CASSESGGARQPQHF
TGTGCCAGCAGTGAATCGGGGGGCGCGAGGCAGCCCCAGCATTTT
>TRBV7-2|TRBD2|.|TRBJ2-7
CASSLQGGRMSEQYF
TGTGCCAGCAGTCTCCAGGGAGGGAGGATGAGCGAGCAGTACTTC
>TRBV4-1|.|.|TRBJ1-1
CASSLNVGLLPNTEAFF
TGCGCCAGCAGCCTCAACGTCGGACTCCTACCGAACACTGAAGCTTTCTTT
>TRBV23-1|.|.|TRBJ2-5
CASSQFGPRATRETQYF
TGCGCCAGCAGTCAATTCGGACCCAGGGCGACACGGGAGACCCAGTACTTC